This passage covers 21 T cell receptor beta chains from one sample sequenced in a study of cytomegalovirus exposure and HLA in healthy donors. The PCR employed 60 Vbeta primers together with 13 Jbeta primers. Repertoires were generated with immunoSEQ multiplex PCR, while TCRdb's copy carries only in-frame clones and drops some. The sample holds roughly 140,000 clones, about 84% seen once. Sequencing used PBMCs. These receptors all stem from a woman aged 18-30 years in good health and CMV-seropositive.

V usage is TRBV19 and J usage is TRBJ1-2, with 11 bases aligning to TRBD1. This CDR3 is 19 amino acids long. The trim removed 7 bases at V and 4 bases at J, leaving 20 bases unmatched. CDR1 LNHDA and CDR2 SQIVND come from the germline V gene (reference sequence). The CDR3 here is CASTSMGMDRGRISYGYTF. CDR3 sequence (DNA): TGTGCCAGTACCTCAATGGGGATGGACAGGGGGCGCATTAGCTATGGCTACACCTTC. The full variable domain, in which reference TRBV19 and TRBJ1-2 provide the parts outside the CDR3, is DGGITQSPKYLFRKEGQNVTLSCEQNLNHDAMYWYRQDPGQGLRLIYYSQIVNDFQKGDIAEGYSVSREKKESFPLTVTSAQKNPTAFYLCASTSMGMDRGRISYGYTFGSGTRLTVV.

This sequence joins TRBV6-5 and TRBJ2-5; the match to TRBD1 covers 7 bases. This CDR3 is 13 amino acids long. Germline V gene lookup returns CDR1 MNHEY and CDR2 SVGAGI. V lost 4 bases to trimming and J lost 2 bases; unmatched junction nucleotides: 1. CDR3 protein: CASSSTGQETQYF. In DNA, the CDR3 is TGTGCCAGCAGTTCGACAGGGCAAGAGACCCAGTACTTC.

This clone occurred a few times. The chain is built from TRBV4-3 and TRBJ1-3; tentative D call: TRBD1 (6 bases). Germline assignment: CDR1 LGHNA and CDR2 YSLEER. The CDR3 length is 16 residues. V dropped 0 bases and J dropped 4 bases, with 13 bases sitting between them. DNA of the CDR3: TGCGCCAGCAGCCAAGAGCGGGGGGCGCGGGGAAACACCATATATTTT. Translated: CASSQERGARGNTIYF.

This chain joins TRBV13 and TRBJ1-1; D gene ambiguous. Trimming took 5 bases from V and 4 from J, leaving 8 bases between them. The germline CDR1 and CDR2 sequences are PRHDT and FYEKMQ (reference sequence). The CDR3 covers 12 residues. CDR3 bases: TGTGCCAGCAGCGCGGGGTTCACTGAAGCTTTCTTT. It is translated as CASSAGFTEAFF.

The rearrangement uses TRBV7-2 and TRBJ1-4; D may be TRBD1 (5 bases). Looked up from germline, CDR1 is SGHTA and CDR2 is FQGNSA. This CDR3 is built from 16 residues. The V end was cut by 5 bases, the J end by 4 bases, with 17 bases between. CDR3 bases: TGTGCCAGCAGCCGTATGGCGGGGGAGGATAATGAAAAACTGTTTTTT. It specifies CASSRMAGEDNEKLFF.

The chain couples TRBV7-9 to TRBJ1-2; 11 nucleotides match TRBD1. The CDR3 length is 12 residues. The ends lost 5 bases at V and 14 bases at J; junction bases unmatched: 7. Germline V gene sequence: CDR1 SEHNR, CDR2 FQNEAQ (reference sequence). CDR3 loop: CASSPDRGQETF. CDR3 bases: TGTGCCAGCAGCCCGGACAGGGGGCAGGAAACCTTC.

V usage is TRBV5-6 and J usage is TRBJ1-1, with a possible D match to TRBD1 (6 bases). The CDR3 runs to 15 residues. Trimming removed 4 bases from V and 1 base from J, with 14 bases in between. CDR1 is SGHDT, CDR2 YYEEEE, per germline. Here the CDR3 reads CASSPIRTANTEAFF. For the CDR3, the DNA is TGTGCCAGCAGCCCGATCCGGACAGCGAACACTGAAGCTTTCTTT.

The gene calls are TRBV6-5 and TRBJ2-5; TRBD1 matches at 7 bases. The CDR3 has 13 residues. The ends lost 2 bases at V and 11 bases at J; junction bases unmatched: 8. In germline, CDR1 is MNHEY, CDR2 SVGAGI. CDR3 loop: CASSYDRVVEQYF. The CDR3 DNA follows: TGTGCCAGCAGTTACGACAGGGTGGTGGAGCAGTACTTC.

The chain joins TRBV15 to TRBJ2-1; 15 bases map to TRBD2. The CDR3 length is 18 residues. Per germline, CDR1 LNHNV and CDR2 YYDKDF (reference sequence). V trimming: 3 bases; J trimming: 7 bases; junction bases outside the gene matches: 10. CDR3 in amino acids: CATSSDGTSGGPSNEQFF. CDR3 nucleotides: TGTGCCACCAGCAGCGATGGGACTAGCGGGGGGCCGAGTAATGAGCAGTTCTTC.

The J gene is TRBJ2-1, the V gene TRBV10-2; the D gene is possibly TRBD2 (6 bases). V lost 6 bases, J lost 9 bases, and 21 bases lay in between. This CDR3 is 15 amino acids long. Germline assignment: CDR1 WSHSY and CDR2 SAAADI. CDR3 loop: CASSETRVAGSEQFF. The CDR3 bases are TGCGCCAGCAGCGAGACTAGGGTGGCGGGGAGTGAGCAGTTCTTC.

This clone was found a few times. This rearrangement joins TRBV6-1 to TRBJ1-4, with D perhaps matching TRBD1 (5 bases). The CDR3 is made up of 13 amino acids. Germline V gene sequence: CDR1 MNHNS, CDR2 SASEGT. V lost 8 bases to trimming and J lost 8 bases, with 15 bases between them. DNA of the CDR3: TGTGCCAGCTGCAGGGAAGGTGGAGAAAAACTGTTTTTT. This codes for CASCREGGEKLFF.

The chain couples TRBV15 to TRBJ1-6; D might be TRBD1 (5 bases). Germline values: CDR1 LNHNV, CDR2 YYDKDF (reference sequence). Trimming cost V 3 bases and J 9 bases, with 6 bases left between them. The CDR3 is made up of 12 amino acids. CDR3 bases: TGTGCCACCAGCAGGGACATTTCACCCCTCCACTTT. This sequence encodes CATSRDISPLHF.

Turning to this clone: The junction departs from the called germline gene at one end, perhaps through a read error. The V and J genes are TRBV7-9 and TRBJ1-4; D unclear. This CDR3 spans 16 amino acids. Germline CDR1 reads SEHNR; CDR2 reads FQNEAQ (reference sequence). This CDR3 is CASRLGGGSTNEKLFF. CDR3 nucleotides: TGTGCCAGCAGATTAGGAGGAGGGTCTACTAATGAAAAACTGTTTTTT.

The V call is TRBV19, the J call TRBJ2-1; TRBD1 matches 8 bases. V was clipped by 1 base and J by 6 bases; unmatched bases: 14. CDR1 is LNHDA, CDR2 SQIVND, per germline (reference sequence). This CDR3 has 18 amino acids. The CDR3, as DNA: TGTGCCAGTAGTATAGCCGACCGGACAGGGCTTAAAGGCAATGAGCAGTTCTTC. Its translation: CASSIADRTGLKGNEQFF.

This clone was detected only a few times. Within the sample, other DNA sequences also encode this same CDR3. This chain joins TRBV9 and TRBJ2-5, with a tentative D call TRBD2 (5 bases). The germline CDR1 and CDR2 sequences are SGDLS and YYNGEE. The V and J ends lost 2 bases and 5 bases respectively, with 13 bases between them. The CDR3 is made up of 14 amino acids. The CDR3 nucleotides read TGTGCCAGCAGCGTGGACGGACTGTCGGAGACCCAGTACTTC. Translation gives CASSVDGLSETQYF.

This clone was observed a single time. The genes are TRBV5-6 and TRBJ1-5; weak D call: TRBD1 (5 bases). This CDR3 has 14 amino acids. Trimming removed 3 bases from V and 1 base from J, with 8 bases in between. CDR1 and CDR2 from the germline V gene are SGHDT and YYEEEE. The CDR3 DNA is TGTGCCAGCAGCTCAGGGTGGAGCAATCAGCCCCAGCATTTT. Residues: CASSSGWSNQPQHF.

This clone was found a few times. The rearrangement joins TRBV6-1 to TRBJ2-7, with D tentatively TRBD2 (5 bases). CDR3 size: 14 residues. In germline, CDR1 is MNHNS, CDR2 SASEGT. Trimming removed 2 bases from V and 6 bases from J, with 14 bases in between. The DNA of the CDR3 is TGTGCCAGCAGTGAACGGGGTAGGGTTTCCGAGCAGTACTTC. It specifies CASSERGRVSEQYF.

V and J are TRBV5-4 and TRBJ1-1; the match to TRBD1 covers 8 bases. The V gene's germline CDR1 is SGHNT and CDR2 YYREEE (reference sequence). The CDR3 runs 15 residues. After removal of 0 bases from V and 6 bases from J, the junction contained 7 bases not matched to a gene. The CDR3 is CASSLALQGASEAFF. The CDR3 nucleotides read TGTGCCAGCAGCTTGGCCTTGCAGGGGGCCTCTGAAGCTTTCTTT.

This clone was counted a single time. V is TRBV10-3 and J is TRBJ1-1; 9 bases map to TRBD1. The CDR3 is 14 residues long. CDR1 and CDR2 (germline): ENHRY, SYGVKD. The V and J ends lost 6 bases and 3 bases, in that order; junction bases with no gene match: 5. The CDR3: CAISAWTGDTEAFF. For the CDR3, the DNA is TGTGCCATCAGCGCGTGGACAGGGGACACTGAAGCTTTCTTT.

The chain couples TRBV6-6 to TRBJ1-5; possibly TRBD1 for D (6 bases). From germline, CDR1 is MNHNY and CDR2 SVGAGI (reference sequence). The CDR3 loop spans 14 amino acids. Between the trimmed V and J ends, which lost 7 bases and 4 bases, there was a span of 14 bases. CDR3 sequence: CASIQDRNNQPQHF. The CDR3 coding sequence is TGTGCCAGCATACAGGACAGAAATAATCAGCCCCAGCATTTT.

The V gene is TRBV6-5, the J gene TRBJ2-5, with 7 bases matching TRBD1. Near its end, the DNA agrees better with TRBJ2-7, so the J call may be wrong. CDR1 is MNHEY, CDR2 SVGAGI, per germline. The CDR3 has 14 amino acids. The CDR3 spells CASSYGRGSYEQYF. In DNA, the CDR3 is TGTGCCAGCAGTTACGGCAGGGGGTCCTACGAGCAGTACTTC.